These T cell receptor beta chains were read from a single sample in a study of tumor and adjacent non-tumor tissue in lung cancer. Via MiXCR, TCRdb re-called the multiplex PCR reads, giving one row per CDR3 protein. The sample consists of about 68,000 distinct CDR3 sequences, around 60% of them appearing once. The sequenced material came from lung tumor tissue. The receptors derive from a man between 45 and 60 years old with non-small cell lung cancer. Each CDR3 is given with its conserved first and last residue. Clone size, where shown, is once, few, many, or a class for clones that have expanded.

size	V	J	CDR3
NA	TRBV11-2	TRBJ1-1	CASSYTSVDTEAFF
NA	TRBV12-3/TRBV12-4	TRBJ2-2	CTSSFQMNTGELFF
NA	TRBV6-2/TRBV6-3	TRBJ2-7	CASSYAGTSGSEWQYF
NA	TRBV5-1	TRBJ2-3	CASRAGDSTDTQYF
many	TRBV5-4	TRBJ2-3	CASSLATGGTYTQYF
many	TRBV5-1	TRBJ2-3	CASSLGAPTDTQYF
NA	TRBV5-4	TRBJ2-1	CASNLGGSSHVYNEQFF
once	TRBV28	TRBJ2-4	CGSSSGASGLAKNIQYF
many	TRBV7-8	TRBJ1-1	CASSLAINTEAFF
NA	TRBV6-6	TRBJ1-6	CASSCDETSHYNSPLHF
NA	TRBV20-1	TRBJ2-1	CSARGGDCRYNEQFF
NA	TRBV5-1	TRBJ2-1	CANSSADSRDEQFF
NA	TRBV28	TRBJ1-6	CASKMNILVSPLHF
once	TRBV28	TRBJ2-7	CASNPTDRAYEQYF
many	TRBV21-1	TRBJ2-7	CASRSTDYEQYF
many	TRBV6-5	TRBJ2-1	CASSYSIPSPGEQFF
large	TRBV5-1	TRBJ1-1	CASSSGTGGTEAFF
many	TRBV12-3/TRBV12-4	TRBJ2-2	CASTRAGGELFF
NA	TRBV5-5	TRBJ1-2	CASRIQGAGCYTF
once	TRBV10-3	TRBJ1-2	CAISELGQNYCYAF
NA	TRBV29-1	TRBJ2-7	CSAYDNSYGQYF